This is a list of T cell receptor beta chains from one sample in a study of OX40 agonist ivuxolimab in advanced cancers. Some clones are missing from TCRdb's copy, which holds only in-frame ones; the method was immunoSEQ multiplex PCR. The sample records under 35,000 clones, roughly 84% being singletons. The sample consisted of CD4+ or CD8+ T cells sorted from blood, taken in a trial of the OX40 agonist ivuxolimab. These receptors all come from an adult with an advanced solid tumor such as melanoma, head and neck, liver or kidney cancer. The CDR3 runs from the conserved cysteine through the conserved F or W. The order of the fields is CDR3 protein, V gene, clone size. The size entry is marked missing in some rows and otherwise reads once, few, many or a size class.

CDR3aa: CASSYSGGGEKLFF
v_gene: TRBV6-5
abundance: -

CDR3aa: CAGRGGAGDQPQHF
v_gene: TRBV30
abundance: -

CDR3aa: CASSLAFGGSYEQYF
v_gene: TRBV5-4
abundance: -

CDR3aa: CASSPPAGDVYGYTF
v_gene: TRBV7-9
abundance: few

CDR3aa: CASSHPSGGYNEQFF
v_gene: TRBV11-2
abundance: -

CDR3aa: CASSFGVNQPQHF
v_gene: TRBV11-2
abundance: -

CDR3aa: CSVVNRGLSGYTF
v_gene: TRBV29-1
abundance: few

CDR3aa: CASSPGTSGGPGSYNEQFF
v_gene: TRBV18
abundance: -

CDR3aa: CASSLGLGSYNEQFF
v_gene: TRBV27
abundance: -

CDR3aa: CASSSLGGGTDTQYF
v_gene: TRBV6-5
abundance: -

CDR3aa: CASTNSDYEQYF
v_gene: TRBV6-5
abundance: -

CDR3aa: CASSDRRVSYNEQFF
v_gene: TRBV2
abundance: few

CDR3aa: CASSLTTSYEQYF
v_gene: TRBV19
abundance: medium-sized

CDR3aa: CASSLARTDSYEQYF
v_gene: TRBV7-2
abundance: once

CDR3aa: CASSPPDRVYTF
v_gene: TRBV18
abundance: -

CDR3aa: CASSQEWLARETQYF
v_gene: TRBV4-3
abundance: -

CDR3aa: CASKKQRRETQYF
v_gene: TRBV6-6
abundance: -

CDR3aa: CASSLGAGVSEQYF
v_gene: TRBV27
abundance: -

CDR3aa: CASTSYWGQGSYEQYF
v_gene: TRBV6-6
abundance: -

CDR3aa: CASSPAQGKNTEAFF
v_gene: TRBV7-9
abundance: -

CDR3aa: CASSQWTDNEQFF
v_gene: TRBV5-1
abundance: -

CDR3aa: CASSNGRGGLDTQYF
v_gene: TRBV9
abundance: -

CDR3aa: CASSPSGVGTEAFF
v_gene: TRBV27
abundance: -

CDR3aa: CASSQERAYEQYF
v_gene: TRBV4-3
abundance: -

CDR3aa: CASSPLMTGSEQYF
v_gene: TRBV28
abundance: -

CDR3aa: CASSSSPTVEQYF
v_gene: TRBV27
abundance: once

CDR3aa: CASSPYNEQFF
v_gene: TRBV7-9
abundance: -

CDR3aa: CASSRLSYEQYF
v_gene: TRBV28
abundance: -

CDR3aa: CASSLYRPGDSPLHF
v_gene: TRBV7-6
abundance: -